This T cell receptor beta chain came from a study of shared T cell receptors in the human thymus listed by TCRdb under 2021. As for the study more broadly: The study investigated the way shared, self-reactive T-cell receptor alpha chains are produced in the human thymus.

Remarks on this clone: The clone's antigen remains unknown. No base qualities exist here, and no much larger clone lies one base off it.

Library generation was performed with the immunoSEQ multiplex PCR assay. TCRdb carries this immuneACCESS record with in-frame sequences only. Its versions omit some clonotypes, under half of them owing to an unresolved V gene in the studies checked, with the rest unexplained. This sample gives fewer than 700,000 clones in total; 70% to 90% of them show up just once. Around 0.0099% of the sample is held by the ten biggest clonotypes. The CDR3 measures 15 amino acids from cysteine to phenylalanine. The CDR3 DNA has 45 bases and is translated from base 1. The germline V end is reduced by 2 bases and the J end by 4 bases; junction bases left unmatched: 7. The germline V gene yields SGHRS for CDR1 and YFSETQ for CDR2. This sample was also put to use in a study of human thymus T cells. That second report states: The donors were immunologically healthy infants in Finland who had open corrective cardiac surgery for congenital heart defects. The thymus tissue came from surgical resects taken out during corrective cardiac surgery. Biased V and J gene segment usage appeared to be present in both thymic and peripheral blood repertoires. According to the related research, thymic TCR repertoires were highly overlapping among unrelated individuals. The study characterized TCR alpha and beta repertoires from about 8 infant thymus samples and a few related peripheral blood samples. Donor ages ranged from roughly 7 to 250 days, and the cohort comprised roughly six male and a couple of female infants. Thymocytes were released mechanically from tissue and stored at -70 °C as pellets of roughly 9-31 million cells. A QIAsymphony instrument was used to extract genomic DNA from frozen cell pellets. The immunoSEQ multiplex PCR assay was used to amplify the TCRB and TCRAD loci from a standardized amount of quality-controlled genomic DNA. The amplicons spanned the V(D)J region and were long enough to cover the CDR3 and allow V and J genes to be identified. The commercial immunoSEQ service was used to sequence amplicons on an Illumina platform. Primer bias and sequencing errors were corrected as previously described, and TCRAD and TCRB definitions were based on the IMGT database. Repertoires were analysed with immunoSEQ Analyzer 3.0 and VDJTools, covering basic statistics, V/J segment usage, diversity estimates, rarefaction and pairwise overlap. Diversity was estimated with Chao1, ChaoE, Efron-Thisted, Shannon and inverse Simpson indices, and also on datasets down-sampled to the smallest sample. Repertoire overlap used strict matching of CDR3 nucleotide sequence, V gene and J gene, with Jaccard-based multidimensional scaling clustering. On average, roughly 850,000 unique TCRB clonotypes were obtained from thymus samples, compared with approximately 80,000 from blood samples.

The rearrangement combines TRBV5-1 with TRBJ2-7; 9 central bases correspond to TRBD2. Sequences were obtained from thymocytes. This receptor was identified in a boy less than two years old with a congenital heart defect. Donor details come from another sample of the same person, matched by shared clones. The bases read TGCGCCAGCAGCTTATTCCTAGCGGGAAAGTACGAGCAGTACTTC. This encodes CASSLFLAGKYEQYF.